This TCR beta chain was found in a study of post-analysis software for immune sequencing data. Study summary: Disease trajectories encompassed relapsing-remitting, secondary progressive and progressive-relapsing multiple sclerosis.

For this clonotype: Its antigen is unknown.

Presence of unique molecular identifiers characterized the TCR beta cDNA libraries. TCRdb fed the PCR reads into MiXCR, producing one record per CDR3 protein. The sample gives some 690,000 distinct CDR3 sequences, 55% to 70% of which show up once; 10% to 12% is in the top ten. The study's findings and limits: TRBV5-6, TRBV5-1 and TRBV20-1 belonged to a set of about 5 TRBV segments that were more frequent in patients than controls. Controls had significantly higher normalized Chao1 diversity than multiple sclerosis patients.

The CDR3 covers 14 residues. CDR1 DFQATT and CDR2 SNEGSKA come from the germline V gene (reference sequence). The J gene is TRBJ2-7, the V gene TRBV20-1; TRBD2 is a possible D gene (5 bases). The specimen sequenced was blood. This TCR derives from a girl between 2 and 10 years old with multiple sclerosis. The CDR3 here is CTSGGGRRSYEQYF. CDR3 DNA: TGCACGAGTGGAGGTGGCAGAAGGTCCTACGAGCAGTACTTC.